The present T cell receptor (beta chain) was sequenced within a study of blood T cell repertoires in COVID-19. Study summary: COVID-19 samples collected from the United States, Italy and Spain covered acute and convalescent phases.

As handled by the study authors: Counts of nucleated cells, estimated from reference gene primer amplification, were obtained. TCRdb keeps only in-frame clones here, not all; method: immunoSEQ multiplex PCR. V and J calls and clone size follow that table, whereas D and trimming were derived from the DNA. This sample has some 250,000 clones, with approximately 83% found just once. CDR3 length: 15 residues. Germline values: CDR1 SGHTA, CDR2 FQGNSA. V lost 1 base, J lost 5 bases, and 12 bases lay in between. The sequenced material came from peripheral blood. This sequence was found in a woman between 25 and 40 years old who had recovered from COVID-19. The V and J genes are TRBV7-2 and TRBJ2-1; D not resolved. CDR3 bases: TGTGCCAGCAGCTTAGAGGTCTTGGGCAACAATGAGCAGTTCTTC. Residues: CASSLEVLGNNEQFF.